This record concerns one T cell receptor (beta chain) sequence. It has no known antigen specificity. The record has no base qualities; no much larger clone is one base away. This record belongs to a study of regulatory T cells in long-lasting Graves disease (dated by TCRdb to the early 2020s). Describing the broader study: In the newly diagnosed Graves' disease group, patients had been taking antithyroid drugs for less than 3 months. The study was conducted in China and was registered as a clinical trial. This study used TCR sequencing and RNA sequencing of peripheral blood to compare persistent Graves' disease patients against newly diagnosed Graves' disease patients. A total of roughly 35 samples underwent TCR sequencing: around 13 from persistent and around 20 from newly diagnosed Graves' disease patients. On the study overall, not on this receptor specifically: Sequencing and analysis were restricted to the TCR beta chain. The authors acknowledged the small sample size as a limitation that may reduce accuracy. The study examined only peripheral blood because the primary lesion, thyroid tissue, could not be accessed. Patients with persistent disease shared more public clonotypes (about 2,900) than newly diagnosed patients did (nearly 1,000). Persistent Graves' disease patients showed lower TCR Shannon entropy and fewer highly expanded clones than newly diagnosed patients, suggesting clonal expansion.

The library was generated by multiplex PCR. The instrument was an Illumina HiSeq 4000. TCR beta libraries were built with iRepertoire HTBI primers and Arm-PCR amplification of CDR3 regions. PCR products were gel purified before sequencing. Concerning the study's data processing: A total of 62 TRBV and some 15 TRBJ segments were identified across samples and were used for gene usage analysis of CDR3 amino acid clonotypes. COPE and FqMerger were used to merge the filtered high-quality paired reads into contigs. BLAST was used to align contigs to the IMGT TRBV, TRBD and TRBJ reference genes, and CDR3 was defined following IMGT. Clonotypes above 0.1% frequency were classified as highly expanded clones. Repertoire diversity was measured by Shannon entropy, and V-J evenness by the Gini coefficient. Public clonotypes were defined as clonotypes shared by more than one individual. TCRdb ran its own pipeline on the public reads, namely fastp trimming at Q25 and MiXCR clone calling, and kept in-frame beta chains. Duplicate CDR3 protein sequences are folded into a single record with the most common DNA and genes. The V and J calls reflect TCRdb's pipeline rather than the authors' work. Here the sample has around 480,000 distinct CDR3 sequences; 15% to 20% occur a single time. Together, the top ten hold 9.5% to 15% of the sample.

What this sample's time point label stands for: newly diagnosed GD, antithyroid drugs for less than 3 months. RNA was extracted from PBMCs in TRIzol for both TCR sequencing and RNA sequencing. The diagnosis of Graves' disease followed American Thyroid Association guidelines. The patients came from an endocrinology department in Xi'an, China. Each patient gave approximately 9.7 milliliters of peripheral blood, collected in an EDTA anticoagulant tube. PBMCs were isolated by Ficoll Paque Plus density gradient separation without further T cell sorting. An Agilent 2100 Bioanalyzer and agarose gel were used to check RNA quality, and a NanoDrop 2000 was used to measure RNA concentration. Another study also made use of these data, one on T cells in Graves' hyperthyroidism and ophthalmopathy. From that second study: Stable Graves' hyperthyroidism was defined as no progression to ophthalmopathy during 18 months of follow-up. Hyperthyroidism patients were aged 18 to 65 years and newly diagnosed, with disease duration of less than 2 months. Any patient with an uncontrolled infection, another autoimmune disease, pregnancy or lactation was excluded. Diagnoses were established on the basis of clinical symptoms, serum thyroxine and TRAb, thyroid ultrasound, and orbital computed tomography. For the first round of RT-PCR on the TCR CDR3, the HTBI primer set was used together with the Qiagen OneStep RT-PCR kit. Blood samples also contained most of the expanded thyroid clonotypes (frequency above 0.001), which suggests that blood repertoires may reflect thyroid immune responses. In cross-validation, a model built on a 13 V-J signature told ophthalmopathy apart from stable hyperthyroidism with 87.88% sensitivity and about 81% specificity, and in testing the same model reached 80%/75%. During validation, the model predicted progression to ophthalmopathy a median of around 6 months ahead of onset, with around 71% sensitivity and more than 72% specificity. To identify distinguishing TCR V-J signatures, a discovery cohort of some 100 patients was used, comprising approximately 40 with Graves' ophthalmopathy and some 60 with stable Graves' hyperthyroidism. Prospective prediction of ophthalmopathy was tested in an independent validation cohort of some 20 hyperthyroidism patients and around 16 patients who later progressed to ophthalmopathy. The 90 to 100 discovery patients were randomly split 7:3 into training and test sets. Thyroid tissue and blood T-cell repertoires from six Graves' hyperthyroidism patients were also compared in the study. After sampling, hyperthyroidism patients received methimazole starting at 30 mg daily, and ophthalmopathy patients received high-dose intravenous methylprednisolone. A second multiplex PCR round built the libraries, followed by size selection and purification. The libraries were sequenced on an Illumina HiSeq2000 using paired-end 100 bp reads. SOAPnuke was used to process the raw data, removing reads that contained adapters or uncalled bases, had a mean Phred below 15, or lacked an exact match to the constant primer or identifier. High-quality paired reads were merged with COPE v1.2.5, and unique nucleotide sequences were defined as clonotypes. MiTCR v1.1 was used to align the clonotypes against IMGT TRBV, TRBD and TRBJ reference segments. The analysis included only V-J combinations with a frequency above 0.0001, which together covered approximately 99% of the repertoires. The TCS score was defined as F50 (clonal expansion) divided by E x V (chaos), with BLOSUM62-based TCRdist calculated between CDR3 peptides within each V-J. Welch's t-statistics and random forest reduced roughly 540 V-J features to 13, which were used in a naive Bayes classifier (R e1071). Sample size was not statistically predetermined, and blinding of investigators to group allocation was not performed. The paper reports TCR Vbeta CDR3 sequencing of 135 peripheral blood samples: under 45 ophthalmopathy, approximately 74 hyperthyroidism and around 17 progressor patients.

The sequencing used peripheral blood mononuclear cells (PBMCs), collected at new diagnosis, from a patient treated with antithyroid drugs. The clonotype was recovered from a man aged 35 to 55 with Graves disease. Donor details come from another sample of the same person, matched by shared clones.

The DNA is TGTGCCATCAGTGAAAGGAACGACAACACCATATATTTT. This gives the protein CAISERNDNTIYF. The rearranged segments are TRBV10-3 and TRBJ1-3, with the D gene too uncertain to name. Cut back by 3 bases and 7 bases, the V and J ends lie 10 bases apart. Spanning cysteine to phenylalanine, the CDR3 consists of 13 amino acids. The sequence is cut down to CDR3 DNA, 39 bases in frame from base 1. Based on the germline V gene, the CDR1 and CDR2 sequences are ENHRY and SYGVKD.